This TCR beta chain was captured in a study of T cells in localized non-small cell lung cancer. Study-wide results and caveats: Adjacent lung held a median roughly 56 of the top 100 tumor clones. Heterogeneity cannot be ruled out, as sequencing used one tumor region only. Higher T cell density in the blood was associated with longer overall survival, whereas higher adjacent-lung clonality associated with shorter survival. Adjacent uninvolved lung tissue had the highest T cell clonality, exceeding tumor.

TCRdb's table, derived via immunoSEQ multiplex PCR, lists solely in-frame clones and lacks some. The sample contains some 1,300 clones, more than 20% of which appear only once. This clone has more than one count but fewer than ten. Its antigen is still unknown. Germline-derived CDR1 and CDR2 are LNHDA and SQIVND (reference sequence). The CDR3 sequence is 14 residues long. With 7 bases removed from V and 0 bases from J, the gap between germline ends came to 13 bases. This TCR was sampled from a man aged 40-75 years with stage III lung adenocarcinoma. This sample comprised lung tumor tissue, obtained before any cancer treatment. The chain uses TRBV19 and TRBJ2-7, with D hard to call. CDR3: CASKSYSSSYEQYF. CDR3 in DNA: TGTGCCAGTAAAAGCTACTCTAGCTCCTACGAGCAGTACTTC.